This TCR beta chain was recorded in a study of blood T cell repertoires in COVID-19. As for the study in general: Researchers got acute and convalescent COVID-19 samples from the United States, Italy and Spain. PBMCs, B-cell-depleted T cells, or T cells provided the cDNA or gDNA that made up the material.

Sequencing used immunoSEQ multiplex PCR; TCRdb keeps in-frame clones, though not all of them. The sample has about 24,000 clones, around 90% seen once; the top ten hold 27%. The sequencing sample was made of peripheral blood. This sequence was found in a man between 65 and 85 years old with COVID-19, enrolled during active disease.

CDR3 nucleotide sequence: TGTGCCAGCAGCTTGGGCACAGGGGGCCTGGGCTACACCTTC. It translates to CASSLGTGGLGYTF. The gene calls are TRBV7-9 and TRBJ1-2, with 9 bases aligning to TRBD1. CDR3 length equals 14 residues. Per germline, CDR1 SEHNR and CDR2 FQNEAQ (reference sequence). V lost 3 bases, J lost 8 bases, and 7 bases stayed unmatched. Full variable domain (remainder filled in from reference TRBV7-9 and TRBJ1-2): DTGVSQNPRHKITKRGQNVTFRCDPISEHNRLYWYRQTLGQGPEFLTYFQNEAQLEKSRLLSDRFSAERPKGSFSTLEIQRTEQGDSAMYLCASSLGTGGLGYTFGSGTRLTVV.